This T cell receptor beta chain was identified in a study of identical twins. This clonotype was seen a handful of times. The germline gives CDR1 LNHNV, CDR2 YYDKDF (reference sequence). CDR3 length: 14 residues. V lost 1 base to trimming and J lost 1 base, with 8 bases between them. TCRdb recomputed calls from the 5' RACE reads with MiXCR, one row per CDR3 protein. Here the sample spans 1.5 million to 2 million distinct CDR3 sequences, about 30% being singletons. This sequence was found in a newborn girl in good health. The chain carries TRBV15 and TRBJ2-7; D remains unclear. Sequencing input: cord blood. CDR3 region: CATSRGGSSYEQYF. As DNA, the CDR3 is TGTGCCACCAGCAGAGGCGGCAGTTCCTACGAGCAGTACTTC.